This T cell receptor beta chain stems from a study of T cell repertoires in cytomegalovirus infection (dated by TCRdb to 2018 to 2020). For the study in its entirety: Donor HLA type was relevant to the analysis, as public TCR beta signatures indicated carriage of CMV infection together with the matching HLA type.

Sequencing was performed on an Illumina HiSeq 1500. TCRdb took the public reads, trimmed them with fastp at Q25, ran MiXCR for clone calling and kept in-frame beta chains. Every distinct CDR3 protein forms one entry, paired with its most common genes and DNA. The sample includes 200,000 or so distinct CDR3 sequences, with 28% observed a single time. In total, the top ten clones hold roughly 32% of the sample. In this sample, this clonotype turned up a few times. Its recognized antigen is unknown. There are no base qualities to consult, and no much larger clone falls within one base. What the work shows at the level of the full study, not this receptor alone: In both this cohort and an independent approximately 400-donor cohort, the cumulative frequency of public TCR beta family members distinguished carriers of CMV infection plus the relevant HLA type. The ex vivo response was dominated by HLA-C-restricted CMV-specific TCR beta clonotypes, and the single most frequent clonotype in two of eight donors was supplied by these HLA-C-restricted clonotypes.

Unmatched junction bases come to 9, with V trimmed by 4 bases and J by 4 bases. Taken from the germline V gene, the CDR1 and CDR2 loops are SGHVS and FNYEAQ. The CDR3 starts with the cysteine, ends with the phenylalanine, and has 16 residues. Only CDR3 DNA is held: 48 bases, read in frame from base 1. The sequence is built from TRBV7-6 and TRBJ2-5, with 10 bases in between that match TRBD2. The sequencing input was PBMCs. The clonotype was recovered from a human donor in good health (CMV status not recorded). Some clones in this sample may be carry-over from other donors' samples. The sequenced DNA is TGTGCCAGCAGCTCGATAGCGGGGGGCCGGGCAGAGACCCAGTACTTC. This gives the protein CASSSIAGGRAETQYF.